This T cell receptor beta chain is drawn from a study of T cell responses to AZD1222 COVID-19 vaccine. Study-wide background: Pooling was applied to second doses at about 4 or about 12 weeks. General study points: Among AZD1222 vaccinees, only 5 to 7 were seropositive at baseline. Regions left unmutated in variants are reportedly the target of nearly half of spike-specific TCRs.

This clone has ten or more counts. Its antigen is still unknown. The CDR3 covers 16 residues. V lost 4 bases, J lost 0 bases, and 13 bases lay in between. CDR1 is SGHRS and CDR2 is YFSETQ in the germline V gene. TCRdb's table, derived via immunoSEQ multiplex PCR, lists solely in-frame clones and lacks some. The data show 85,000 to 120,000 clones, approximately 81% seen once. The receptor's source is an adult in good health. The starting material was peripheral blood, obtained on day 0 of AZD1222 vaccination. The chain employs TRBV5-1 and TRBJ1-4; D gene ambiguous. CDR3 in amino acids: CASSRTATATNEKLFF. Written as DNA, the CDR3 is TGCGCCAGCAGCCGGACGGCGACCGCAACTAATGAAAAACTGTTTTTT.